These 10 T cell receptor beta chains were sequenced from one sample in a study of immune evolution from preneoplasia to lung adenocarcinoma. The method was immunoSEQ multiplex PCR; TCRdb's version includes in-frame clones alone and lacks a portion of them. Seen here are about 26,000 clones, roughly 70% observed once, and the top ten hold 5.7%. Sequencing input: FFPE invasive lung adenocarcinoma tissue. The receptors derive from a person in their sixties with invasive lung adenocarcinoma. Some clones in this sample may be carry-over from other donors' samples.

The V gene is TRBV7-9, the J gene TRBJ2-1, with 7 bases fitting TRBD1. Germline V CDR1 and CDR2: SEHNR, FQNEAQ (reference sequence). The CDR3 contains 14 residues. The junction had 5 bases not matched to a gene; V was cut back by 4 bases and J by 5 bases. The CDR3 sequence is CASSSGQVNNEQFF. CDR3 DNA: TGTGCCAGCAGCTCCGGACAGGTGAACAATGAGCAGTTCTTC. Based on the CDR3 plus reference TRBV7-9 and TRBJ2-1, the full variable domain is DTGVSQNPRHKITKRGQNVTFRCDPISEHNRLYWYRQTLGQGPEFLTYFQNEAQLEKSRLLSDRFSAERPKGSFSTLEIQRTEQGDSAMYLCASSSGQVNNEQFFGPGTRLTVL.

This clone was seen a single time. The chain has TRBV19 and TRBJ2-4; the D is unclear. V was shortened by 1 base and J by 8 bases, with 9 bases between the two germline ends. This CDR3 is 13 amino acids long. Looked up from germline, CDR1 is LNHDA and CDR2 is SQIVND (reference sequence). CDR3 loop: CASSIGLADIQYF. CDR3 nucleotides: TGTGCCAGTAGTATAGGGCTGGCGGACATTCAGTACTTC.

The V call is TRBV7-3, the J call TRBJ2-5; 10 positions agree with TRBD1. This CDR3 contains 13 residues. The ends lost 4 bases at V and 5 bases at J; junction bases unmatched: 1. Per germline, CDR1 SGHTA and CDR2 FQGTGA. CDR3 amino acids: CASSSGQGETQYF. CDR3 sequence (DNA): TGTGCCAGCAGCTCGGGACAGGGGGAGACCCAGTACTTC.

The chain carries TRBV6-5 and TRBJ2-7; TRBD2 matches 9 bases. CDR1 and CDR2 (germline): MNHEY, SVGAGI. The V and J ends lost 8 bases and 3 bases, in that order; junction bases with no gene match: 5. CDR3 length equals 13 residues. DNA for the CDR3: TGTGCCAGCGGGCGCGGGGGGGGCTACGAGCAGTACTTC. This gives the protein CASGRGGGYEQYF.

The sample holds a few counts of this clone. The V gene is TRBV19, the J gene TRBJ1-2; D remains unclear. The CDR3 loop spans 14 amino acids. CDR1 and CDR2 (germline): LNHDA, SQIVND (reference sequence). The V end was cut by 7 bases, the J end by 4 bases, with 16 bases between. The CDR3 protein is CASNSGDSAYGYTF. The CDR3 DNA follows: TGTGCCAGTAATTCAGGAGACTCCGCCTATGGCTACACCTTC.

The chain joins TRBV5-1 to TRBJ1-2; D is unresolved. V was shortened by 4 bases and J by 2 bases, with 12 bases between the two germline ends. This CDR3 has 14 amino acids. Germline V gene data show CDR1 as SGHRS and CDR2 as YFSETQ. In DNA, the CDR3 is TGCGCCAGCAGCCCGGCTTTCCGAAACTATGGCTACACCTTC. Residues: CASSPAFRNYGYTF.

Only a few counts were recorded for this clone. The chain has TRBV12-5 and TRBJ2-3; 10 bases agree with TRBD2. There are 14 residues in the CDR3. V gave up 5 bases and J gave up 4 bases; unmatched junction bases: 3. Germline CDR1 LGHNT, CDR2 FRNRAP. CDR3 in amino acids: CASGTSGNADTQYF. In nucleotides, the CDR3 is TGTGCTAGTGGTACTAGCGGGAACGCAGATACGCAGTATTTT.

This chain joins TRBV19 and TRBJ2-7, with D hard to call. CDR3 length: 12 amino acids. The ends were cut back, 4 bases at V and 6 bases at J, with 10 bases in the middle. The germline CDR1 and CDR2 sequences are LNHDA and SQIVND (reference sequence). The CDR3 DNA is TGTGCCAGTAGTAGAGACTTGGGCGAGCAGTACTTC. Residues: CASSRDLGEQYF. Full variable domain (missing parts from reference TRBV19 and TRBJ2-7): DGGITQSPKYLFRKEGQNVTLSCEQNLNHDAMYWYRQDPGQGLRLIYYSQIVNDFQKGDIAEGYSVSREKKESFPLTVTSAQKNPTAFYLCASSRDLGEQYFGPGTRLTVT.

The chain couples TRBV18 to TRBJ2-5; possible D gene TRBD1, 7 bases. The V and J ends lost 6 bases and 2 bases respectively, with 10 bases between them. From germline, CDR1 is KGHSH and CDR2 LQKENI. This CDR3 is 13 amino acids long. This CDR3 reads CASSAGQQETQYF. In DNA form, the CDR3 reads TGTGCCAGCTCCGCGGGACAGCAAGAGACCCAGTACTTC.

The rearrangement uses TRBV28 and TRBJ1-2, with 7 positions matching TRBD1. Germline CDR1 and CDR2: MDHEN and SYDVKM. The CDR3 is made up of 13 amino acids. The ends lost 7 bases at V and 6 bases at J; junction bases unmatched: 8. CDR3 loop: CASNRDSEDGYTF. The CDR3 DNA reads TGTGCCAGCAACCGGGACAGTGAGGATGGCTACACCTTC.